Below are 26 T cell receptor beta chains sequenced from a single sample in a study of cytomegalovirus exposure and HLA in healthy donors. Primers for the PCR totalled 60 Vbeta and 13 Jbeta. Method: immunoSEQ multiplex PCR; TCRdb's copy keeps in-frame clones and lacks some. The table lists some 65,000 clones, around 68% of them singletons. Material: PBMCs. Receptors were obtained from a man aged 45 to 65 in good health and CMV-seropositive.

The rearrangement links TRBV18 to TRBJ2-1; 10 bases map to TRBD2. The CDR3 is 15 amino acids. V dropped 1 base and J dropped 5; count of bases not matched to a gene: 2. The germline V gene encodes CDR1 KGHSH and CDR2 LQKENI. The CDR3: CASSPLAGGDNEQFF. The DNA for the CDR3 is TGTGCCAGCTCACCACTAGCGGGAGGCGACAATGAGCAGTTCTTC. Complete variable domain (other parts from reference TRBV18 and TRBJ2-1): NAGVMQNPRHLVRRRGQEARLRCSPMKGHSHVYWYRQLPEEGLKFMVYLQKENIIDESGMPKERFSAEFPKEGPSILRIQQVVRGDSAAYFCASSPLAGGDNEQFFGPGTRLTVL.

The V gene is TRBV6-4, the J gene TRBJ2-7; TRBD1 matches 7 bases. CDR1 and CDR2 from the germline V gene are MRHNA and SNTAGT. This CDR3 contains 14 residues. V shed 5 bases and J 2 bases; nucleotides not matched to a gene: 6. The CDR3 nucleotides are TGTGCCAGCAGTAACCCGACAGGGCCCTACGAGCAGTACTTC. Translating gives CASSNPTGPYEQYF.

DNA for the CDR3: TGCGCCAGCAGCCAACCGCGCGTACCCACAGATACGCAGTATTTT. As protein: CASSQPRVPTDTQYF. This rearrangement joins TRBV4-1 to TRBJ2-3; D is unresolved. Germline CDR1 is MGHRA and CDR2 is YSYEKL. V shed 2 bases and J shed 2 bases, with 11 bases lying between them. The CDR3 contains 15 residues.

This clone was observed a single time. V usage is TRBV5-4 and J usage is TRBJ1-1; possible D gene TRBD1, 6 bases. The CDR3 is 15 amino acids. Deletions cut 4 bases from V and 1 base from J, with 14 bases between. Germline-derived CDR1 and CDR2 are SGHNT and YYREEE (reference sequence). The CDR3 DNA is TGTGCCAGCAGCCCGAGGGGGGGAGCGAACACTGAAGCTTTCTTT. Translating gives CASSPRGGANTEAFF.

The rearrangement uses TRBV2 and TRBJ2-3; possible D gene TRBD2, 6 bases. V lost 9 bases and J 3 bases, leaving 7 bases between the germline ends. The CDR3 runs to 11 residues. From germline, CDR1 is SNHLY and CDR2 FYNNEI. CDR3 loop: CARGGTDTQYF. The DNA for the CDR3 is TGTGCCAGGGGGGGAACAGATACGCAGTATTTT.

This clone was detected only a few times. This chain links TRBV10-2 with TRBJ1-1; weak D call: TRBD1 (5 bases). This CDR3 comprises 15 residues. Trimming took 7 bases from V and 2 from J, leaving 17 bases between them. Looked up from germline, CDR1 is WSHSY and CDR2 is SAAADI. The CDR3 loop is CASTPMWQGNTEAFF. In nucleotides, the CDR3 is TGCGCCAGCACCCCGATGTGGCAGGGAAACACTGAAGCTTTCTTT.

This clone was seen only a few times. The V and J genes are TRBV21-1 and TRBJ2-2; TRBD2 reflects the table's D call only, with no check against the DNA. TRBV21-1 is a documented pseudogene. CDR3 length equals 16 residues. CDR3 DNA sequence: TGTGCCAGCAGCAAACGGGCGGGGACGAACACCGGGGAGCTGTTTTTT. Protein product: CASSKRAGTNTGELFF.

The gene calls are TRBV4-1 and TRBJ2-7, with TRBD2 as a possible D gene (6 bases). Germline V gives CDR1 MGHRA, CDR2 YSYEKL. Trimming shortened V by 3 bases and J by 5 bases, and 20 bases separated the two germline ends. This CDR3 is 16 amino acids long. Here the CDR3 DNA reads TGCGCCAGCAGCCACTCCCCGGGCCAGGGCGGGGACGAGCAGTACTTC. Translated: CASSHSPGQGGDEQYF.

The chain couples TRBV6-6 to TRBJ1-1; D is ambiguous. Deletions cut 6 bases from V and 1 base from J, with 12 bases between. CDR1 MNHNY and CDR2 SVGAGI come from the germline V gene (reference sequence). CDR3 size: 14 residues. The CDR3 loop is CASRPDTANTEAFF. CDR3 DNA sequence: TGTGCCAGCAGACCCGATACAGCGAACACTGAAGCTTTCTTT.

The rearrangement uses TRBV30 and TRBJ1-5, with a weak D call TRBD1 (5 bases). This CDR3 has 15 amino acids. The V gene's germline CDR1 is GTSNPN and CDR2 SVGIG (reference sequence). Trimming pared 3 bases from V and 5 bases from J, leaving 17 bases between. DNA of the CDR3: TGTGCCTGGAGCGGCCTGGGGCCCAAGGATCAGCCCCAGCATTTT. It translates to CAWSGLGPKDQPQHF.

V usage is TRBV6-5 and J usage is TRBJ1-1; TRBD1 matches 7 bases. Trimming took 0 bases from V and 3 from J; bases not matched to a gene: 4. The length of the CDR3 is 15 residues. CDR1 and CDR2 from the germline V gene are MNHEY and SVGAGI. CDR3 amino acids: CASSYSGTAHTEAFF. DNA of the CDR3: TGTGCCAGCAGTTACTCAGGGACAGCTCACACTGAAGCTTTCTTT.

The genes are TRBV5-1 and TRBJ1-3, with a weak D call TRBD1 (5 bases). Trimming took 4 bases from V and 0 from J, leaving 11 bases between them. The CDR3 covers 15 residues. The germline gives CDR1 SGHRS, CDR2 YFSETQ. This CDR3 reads CASSVGHNSGNTIYF. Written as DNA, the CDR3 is TGCGCCAGCAGCGTCGGACACAACTCTGGAAACACCATATATTTT.

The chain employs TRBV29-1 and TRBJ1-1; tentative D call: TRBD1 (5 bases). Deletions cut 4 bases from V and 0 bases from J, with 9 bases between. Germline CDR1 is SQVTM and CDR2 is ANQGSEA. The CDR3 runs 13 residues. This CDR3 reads CSVAGVLNTEAFF. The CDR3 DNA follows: TGCAGCGTTGCGGGGGTGCTGAACACTGAAGCTTTCTTT.

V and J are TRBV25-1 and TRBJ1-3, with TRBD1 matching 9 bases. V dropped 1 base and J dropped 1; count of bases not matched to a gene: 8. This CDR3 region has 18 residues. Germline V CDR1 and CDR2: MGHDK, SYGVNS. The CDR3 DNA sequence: TGTGCCAGCAGTGAATCTCCGGGACAGGGTTATTCTGGAAACACCATATATTTT. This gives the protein CASSESPGQGYSGNTIYF.

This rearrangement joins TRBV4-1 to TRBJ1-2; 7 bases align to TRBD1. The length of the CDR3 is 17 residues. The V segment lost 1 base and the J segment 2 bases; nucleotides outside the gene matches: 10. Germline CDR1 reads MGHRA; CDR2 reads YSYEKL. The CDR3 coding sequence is TGCGCCAGCAGCCAAGCCACCGAGAGGGGGCAGAACTATGGCTACACCTTC. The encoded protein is CASSQATERGQNYGYTF.

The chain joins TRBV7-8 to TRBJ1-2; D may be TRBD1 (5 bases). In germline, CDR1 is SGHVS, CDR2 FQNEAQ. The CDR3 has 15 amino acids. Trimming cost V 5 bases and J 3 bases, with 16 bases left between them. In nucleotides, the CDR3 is TGTGCCAGCAGCCCCACCACGGGGGTGGACTATGGCTACACCTTC. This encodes CASSPTTGVDYGYTF.

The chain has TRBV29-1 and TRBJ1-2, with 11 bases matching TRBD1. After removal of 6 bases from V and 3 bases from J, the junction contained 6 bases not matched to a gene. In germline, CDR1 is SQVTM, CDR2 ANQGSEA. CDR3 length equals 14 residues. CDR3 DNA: TGCAGCGTCACCCGGGACAGGGGGGACTATGGCTACACCTTC. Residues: CSVTRDRGDYGYTF.

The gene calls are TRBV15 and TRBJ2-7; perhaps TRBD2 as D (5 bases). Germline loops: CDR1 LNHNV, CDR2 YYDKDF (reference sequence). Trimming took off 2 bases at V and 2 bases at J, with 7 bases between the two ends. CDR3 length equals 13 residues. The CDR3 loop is CATSRSGTYEQYF. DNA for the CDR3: TGTGCCACCAGCAGAAGCGGAACCTACGAGCAGTACTTC.

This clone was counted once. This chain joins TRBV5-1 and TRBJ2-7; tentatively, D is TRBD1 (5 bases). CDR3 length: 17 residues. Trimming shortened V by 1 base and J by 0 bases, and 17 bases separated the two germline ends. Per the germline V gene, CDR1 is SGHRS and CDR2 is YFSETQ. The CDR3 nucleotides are TGCGCCAGCAGCTTGAAGGTGGGGCCTATTGCCTCCTACGAGCAGTACTTC. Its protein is CASSLKVGPIASYEQYF.

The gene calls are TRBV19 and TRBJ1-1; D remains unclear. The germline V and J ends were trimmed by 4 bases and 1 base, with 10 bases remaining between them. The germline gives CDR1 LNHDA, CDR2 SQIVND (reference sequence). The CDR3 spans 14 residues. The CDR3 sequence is CASSTWRENTEAFF. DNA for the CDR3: TGTGCCAGTAGTACCTGGCGGGAGAACACTGAAGCTTTCTTT.

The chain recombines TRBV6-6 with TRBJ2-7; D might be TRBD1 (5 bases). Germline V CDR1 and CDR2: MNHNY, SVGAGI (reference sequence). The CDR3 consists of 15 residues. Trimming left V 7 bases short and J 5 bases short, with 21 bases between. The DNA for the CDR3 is TGTGCCAGCAAATCTTCTTCGGACAAAATGCACGAGCAGTACTTC. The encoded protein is CASKSSSDKMHEQYF.

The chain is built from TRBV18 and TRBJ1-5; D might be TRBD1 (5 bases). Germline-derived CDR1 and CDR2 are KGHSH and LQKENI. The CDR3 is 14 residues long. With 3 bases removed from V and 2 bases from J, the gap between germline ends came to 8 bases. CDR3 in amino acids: CASSPGGGNQPQHF. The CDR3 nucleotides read TGTGCCAGCTCACCGGGAGGGGGCAATCAGCCCCAGCATTTT.

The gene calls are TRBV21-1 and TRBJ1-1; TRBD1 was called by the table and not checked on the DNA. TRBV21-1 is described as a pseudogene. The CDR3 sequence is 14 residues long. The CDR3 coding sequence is TGTGCCAGCGGTAAACAGGAGATAAACACTGAAGCTTTCTTT. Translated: CASGKQEINTEAFF.

Written as DNA, the CDR3 is TGTGCCAGCAGTTACTTGGACAGGGCGACTAATGAAAAACTGTTTTTT. Translating it yields CASSYLDRATNEKLFF. The chain combines TRBV6-5 with TRBJ1-4, with 8 bases fitting TRBD1. Per the germline V gene, CDR1 is MNHEY and CDR2 is SVGAGI. The length of the CDR3 is 16 residues. Germline trimming cut 1 base from V and 2 bases from J; bases unmatched to any gene: 3.

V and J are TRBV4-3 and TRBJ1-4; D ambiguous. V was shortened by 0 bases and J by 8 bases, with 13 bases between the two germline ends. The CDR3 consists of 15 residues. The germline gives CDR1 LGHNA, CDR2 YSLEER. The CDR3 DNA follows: TGCGCCAGCAGCCAAGATGAGCGGACGGAGGAAAAACTGTTTTTT. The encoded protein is CASSQDERTEEKLFF.

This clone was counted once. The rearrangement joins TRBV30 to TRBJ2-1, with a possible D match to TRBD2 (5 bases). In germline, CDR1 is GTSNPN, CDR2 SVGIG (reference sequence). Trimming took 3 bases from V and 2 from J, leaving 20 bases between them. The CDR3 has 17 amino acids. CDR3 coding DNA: TGTGCCTGGAGGGGCCCCCGGGAAGTAAGGACCTACAATGAGCAGTTCTTC. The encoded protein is CAWRGPREVRTYNEQFF.